This TCR beta chain was recovered during a study of T cell responses to AZD1222 COVID-19 vaccine. For the study at large: Second-dose groups at about 4 or about 12 weeks were pooled. Study conclusions and caveats: No day 14 peak samples; only post-peak repertoires were characterized. In a largely white British group with more females than males, clonal diversity was possibly underestimated. Spike-specific TCR breadth and depth rose after two AZD1222 doses.

Sequenced by immunoSEQ multiplex PCR; TCRdb stores in-frame clones only, minus some. The sample includes roughly 110,000 clones, about 93% of them seen just once. Turning to this clone: Its antigen remains unidentified.

The material was peripheral blood, obtained on day 0 of AZD1222 vaccination. This receptor was identified in an adult in good health.

The CDR3 reads CASSLVGQGALTGELFF. The CDR3 DNA reads TGCGCCAGCAGCTTGGTTGGACAGGGGGCGCTGACCGGGGAGCTGTTTTTT. The V call is TRBV5-1, the J call TRBJ2-2; 11 positions agree with TRBD1. CDR1 and CDR2 from the germline V gene are SGHRS and YFSETQ. With V trimmed by 0 bases and J by 5 bases, 6 bases remained unmatched. The CDR3 consists of 17 residues.